A few counts support the clone carrying this T cell receptor beta chain. Its antigen is as yet unknown. The CDR3 extends over 17 amino acids. Trimming left V 0 bases short and J 4 bases short, with 15 bases between. The V gene's germline CDR1 is LGHNA and CDR2 YNFKEQ. This sample was taken from a study of OX40 agonist ivuxolimab in advanced cancers. Overall study context: Patients achieving partial responses numbered three: one hepatocellular carcinoma case and two cutaneous melanoma cases. Study results and limitations: The mean number of expanded clones was higher in CD8+ T cells than in CD4+.

Only in-frame clones appear in the TCRdb table, and some are missing; sequencing was by immunoSEQ multiplex PCR. The sample includes some 55,000 clones, roughly 79% of them seen just once. Sequenced here: CD4+ or CD8+ T cells sorted from blood, sampled in a trial of the OX40 agonist ivuxolimab. The rearrangement links TRBV4-2 to TRBJ2-2, with D tentatively TRBD2 (5 bases). The TCR comes from an adult with an advanced solid tumor such as melanoma, head and neck, liver or kidney cancer. CDR3 coding DNA: TGTGCCAGCAGCCAAGATAGAGAGGCGGGCCTCACCGGGGAGCTGTTTTTT. It encodes CASSQDREAGLTGELFF.